Shown below are 26 T cell receptor beta chains from a single sample sequenced in a study of T cell repertoires in aging, cancer and after chemotherapy. TCR beta rearrangements were amplified from peripheral blood genomic DNA. Multiplex touch-down PCR with TRB-A/B primers amplified rearranged V-D-J TRB sequences. In TCRdb, the multiplex PCR reads were re-called with MiXCR into one record per CDR3 protein. The repertoire has approximately 9,700 distinct CDR3 sequences, approximately 33% of them found once; the top ten carry 2.8%. The sequenced sample consisted of blood. The receptors come from a human donor in good health.

A note on this clonotype: The germline gene is not matched at one end of the junction; a read error may be the cause. The rearrangement links TRBV24-1 to TRBJ1-2; 7 nucleotides agree with TRBD1. Germline V gene lookup returns CDR1 KGHDR and CDR2 SFDVKD. The CDR3 spans 16 residues. The CDR3 here is CASSYSGTGQAYGYTF. CDR3 coding DNA: TGTGCCAGCAGTTACTCGGGGACCGGACAGGCCTATGGCTACACCTTC.

This clonotype is labeled medium-sized. This rearrangement joins TRBV15 to TRBJ2-1; D might be TRBD1 or TRBD2, each matching 5 bases. The CDR3 sequence is 9 residues long. Trimming took off 8 bases at V and 15 bases at J, with 11 bases between the two ends. Germline loops: CDR1 LNHNV, CDR2 YYDKDF (reference sequence). The CDR3 sequence is CATGTSLFF. In nucleotides, the CDR3 is TGTGCCACCGGGACGTCCTTGTTCTTC.

V and J are TRBV11-3 and TRBJ1-2, with TRBD1 matching 12 bases. The CDR3 loop spans 17 amino acids. Germline assignment: CDR1 SGHNT and CDR2 YENEEA. V was pared by 5 bases and J by 1 base, with 8 bases of the junction left unmatched. CDR3: CASSGGGQGAHNYGYTF. CDR3 nucleotide sequence: TGTGCCAGCAGCGGAGGGGGACAGGGGGCCCATAACTATGGCTACACCTTC.

This clonotype is medium-sized by share. The rearrangement uses TRBV29-1 and TRBJ2-2, with D perhaps matching TRBD1 (6 bases). Germline assignment: CDR1 SQVTM and CDR2 ANQGSEA. The CDR3 runs to 13 residues. Trimming cost V 6 bases and J 1 base, with 9 bases left between them. The CDR3 nucleotides are TGCAGCGTCCTGGGACAGAACACCGGGGAGCTGTTTTTT. It translates to CSVLGQNTGELFF.

This chain links TRBV30 with TRBJ1-2; the D is unclear. With 0 bases removed from V and 0 bases from J, the gap between germline ends came to 20 bases. From germline, CDR1 is GTSNPN and CDR2 SVGIG (reference sequence). CDR3 length equals 18 residues. CDR3 sequence: CAWSVSRTPKLTNYGYTF. CDR3 coding DNA: TGTGCCTGGAGTGTATCTCGGACCCCAAAGCTAACTAACTATGGCTACACCTTC.

V gene TRBV6-5 combines with J gene TRBJ2-1, with TRBD2 identical over 14 bases. The CDR3 is 16 amino acids. After removal of 5 bases from V and 9 bases from J, the junction contained 9 bases not matched to a gene. The germline V gene has CDR1 MNHEY and CDR2 SVGAGI. The CDR3 nucleotides read TGTGCCAGCAGTCGCCCGGGACTAGCGGGAGTTGTTGAGCAGTTCTTC. Residues: CASSRPGLAGVVEQFF.

By share, this clonotype ranks as medium-sized (0.01 to 0.1%). The chain carries TRBV11-3 and TRBJ2-3; D is perhaps TRBD2 (5 bases). CDR1 and CDR2 from the germline V gene are SGHNT and YENEEA. V lost 4 bases and J 2 bases, leaving 16 bases between the germline ends. This CDR3 is 16 amino acids long. The CDR3 protein is CASSSPRGQVTDTQYF. CDR3 DNA: TGTGCCAGCAGCTCCCCGCGAGGGCAAGTCACAGATACGCAGTATTTT.

This chain uses TRBV19 with TRBJ1-2; D possibly corresponds to TRBD1 (6 bases). The CDR3 consists of 14 residues. The ends were cut back, 3 bases at V and 10 bases at J, with 18 bases in the middle. Germline V lookup: CDR1 LNHDA, CDR2 SQIVND (reference sequence). For the CDR3, the DNA is TGTGCCAGTAGTATTAAGGGTCAGGGGTCGGACTACACCTTC. Protein product: CASSIKGQGSDYTF.

This clonotype was observed a single time. One junction end does not reproduce the germline sequence, and a read error may be involved. This CDR3 is CASSLDAGGSYNEQFF. The CDR3, as DNA: TGCGCCAGCAGCTTGGACGCGGGGGGCTCCTACAATGAGCAGTTCTTC. The chain links TRBV11-3 to TRBJ2-1; TRBD2 matches 8 bases. The CDR3 covers 16 residues. The germline gives CDR1 SGHNT, CDR2 YENEEA.

V gene TRBV20-1 combines with J gene TRBJ1-2; TRBD1 is a possible D gene (6 bases). The CDR3 has 14 amino acids. The V gene lost 6 bases and the J gene lost 3 bases, with 17 bases spanning the gap. CDR1 is DFQATT, CDR2 SNEGSKA, per germline (reference sequence). The CDR3 is CSATETGRHYGYTF. As DNA, the CDR3 is TGCAGTGCGACCGAAACAGGGCGGCACTATGGCTACACCTTC.

This sequence joins TRBV20-1 and TRBJ2-5, with 7 bases lining up with TRBD1. The V gene's germline CDR1 is DFQATT and CDR2 SNEGSKA (reference sequence). This CDR3 has 13 residues. V trimming: 5 bases; J trimming: 4 bases; junction bases outside the gene matches: 7. The CDR3: CSAPRTGPETQYF. CDR3 nucleotides: TGCAGTGCTCCACGGACAGGACCAGAGACCCAGTACTTC.

The CDR3 nucleotides are TGTGCCAGCAGCTTAGCCTCGGCCCTGAATCAGCCCCAGCATTTT. Encoded protein: CASSLASALNQPQHF. The genes are TRBV7-9 and TRBJ1-5; D unclear. Trimming pared 0 bases from V and 4 bases from J, leaving 10 bases between. Germline values: CDR1 SEHNR, CDR2 FQNEAQ (reference sequence). The CDR3 extends over 15 amino acids.

This chain connects TRBV6-4 to TRBJ2-2; 10 bases align to TRBD1. This CDR3 is built from 15 residues. The V segment lost 6 bases and the J segment 3 bases; nucleotides outside the gene matches: 4. Germline loops: CDR1 MRHNA, CDR2 SNTAGT. The CDR3 coding sequence is TGTGCCAGCAGAAGACAGGGGGCCGACACCGGGGAGCTGTTTTTT. Translation: CASRRQGADTGELFF.

About this clonotype itself: No conserved phenylalanine or tryptophan is present at the end of the CDR3, so a read error is the likely explanation. V gene TRBV27 combines with J gene TRBJ2-2; D remains unclear. Germline V gene sequence: CDR1 MNHEY, CDR2 SMNVEV (reference sequence). V lost 8 bases to trimming and J lost 4 bases, with 11 bases between them. The CDR3 length is 13 residues. The CDR3 spells CASRVSGTGELFS. CDR3 DNA: TGTGCCAGCCGGGTTTCGGGCACCGGGGAGCTGTTTTCT.

This clonotype was seen a handful of times. The rearrangement links TRBV6-5 to TRBJ2-1; 13 bases map to TRBD2. V dropped 1 base and J dropped 7; count of bases not matched to a gene: 1. Germline CDR1 MNHEY, CDR2 SVGAGI. CDR3 length equals 15 residues. For the CDR3, the DNA is TGTGCCAGCAGTTACTGGGGACTAGCGGGGAATGAGCAGTTCTTC. This gives the protein CASSYWGLAGNEQFF.

The chain carries TRBV30 and TRBJ2-1; no firm D call. Germline V gene lookup returns CDR1 GTSNPN and CDR2 SVGIG (reference sequence). V dropped 0 bases and J dropped 3 bases, with 9 bases sitting between them. This CDR3 is 14 amino acids long. CDR3 protein: CAWSVGLSYNEQFF. CDR3 bases: TGTGCCTGGAGTGTAGGGCTAAGCTACAATGAGCAGTTCTTC.

This clonotype has just a few counts. The chain joins TRBV19 to TRBJ2-2; unclear D gene. The CDR3 contains 14 residues. V was pared by 0 bases and J by 5 bases, with 7 bases between. The V gene's germline CDR1 is LNHDA and CDR2 SQIVND (reference sequence). The CDR3 DNA reads TGTGCCAGTAGTATAGATCTAATGACCGGGGAGCTGTTTTTT. Protein sequence: CASSIDLMTGELFF.

The chain links TRBV5-1 to TRBJ1-1; D perhaps matches TRBD1 (5 bases). The V gene lost 4 bases and the J gene lost 3 bases, with 13 bases spanning the gap. This CDR3 region has 14 residues. Germline CDR1 and CDR2: SGHRS and YFSETQ. The CDR3 reads CASSPAGGYTEAFF. The CDR3 nucleotides are TGCGCCAGCAGCCCGGCCGGGGGATACACTGAAGCTTTCTTT. The full variable domain, completed using reference TRBV5-1 and TRBJ1-1, is KAGVTQTPRYLIKTRGQQVTLSCSPISGHRSVSWYQQTPGQGLQFLFEYFSETQRNKGNFPGRFSGRQFSNSRSEMNVSTLELGDSALYLCASSPAGGYTEAFFGQGTRLTVV.

The chain carries TRBV30 and TRBJ2-1, with 9 bases identical to TRBD2. CDR3 length: 17 residues. Germline CDR1 GTSNPN, CDR2 SVGIG (reference sequence). The trim removed 2 bases at V and 7 bases at J, leaving 15 bases unmatched. The CDR3 nucleotides read TGTGCCTGGAGTTCCGGGACTAGCAGGAGGGCTAGGAATGAGCAGTTCTTC. Residues: CAWSSGTSRRARNEQFF.

This clonotype was counted between two and nine times. The V and J genes are TRBV19 and TRBJ2-1; D is perhaps TRBD2 (7 bases). The CDR3 totals 15 residues. V dropped 5 bases and J dropped 6 bases, with 17 bases sitting between them. Germline CDR1 and CDR2: LNHDA and SQIVND (reference sequence). Here the CDR3 reads CASSPRRGGGNEQFF. CDR3 DNA: TGTGCCAGTAGTCCGAGGAGGGGGGGAGGCAATGAGCAGTTCTTC. Using reference TRBV19 and TRBJ2-1 for the parts outside the CDR3, the full variable domain is DGGITQSPKYLFRKEGQNVTLSCEQNLNHDAMYWYRQDPGQGLRLIYYSQIVNDFQKGDIAEGYSVSREKKESFPLTVTSAQKNPTAFYLCASSPRRGGGNEQFFGPGTRLTVL.

This chain joins TRBV24-1 and TRBJ2-5, with D maybe TRBD2 (6 bases). The V gene's germline CDR1 is KGHDR and CDR2 SFDVKD. The CDR3 is 18 amino acids. V was clipped by 5 bases and J by 4 bases, with 25 bases between them. The DNA for the CDR3 is TGTGCCACCAGTGTAGCGGAGACAGCTAATCTTGGAGGAGAGACCCAGTACTTC. This encodes CATSVAETANLGGETQYF.

This clonotype is termed medium-sized. CDR3 sequence: CSVVVAGGADTQYF. The CDR3 DNA reads TGCAGCGTTGTAGTGGCAGGCGGGGCAGATACGCAGTATTTT. This chain connects TRBV29-1 to TRBJ2-3; TRBD2 might be the D (6 bases). The CDR3 extends over 14 amino acids. The ends were cut back, 4 bases at V and 4 bases at J, with 15 bases in the middle. Germline V lookup: CDR1 SQVTM, CDR2 ANQGSEA.

This clonotype was detected a few times. The chain recombines TRBV6-1 with TRBJ2-5; 8 nucleotides line up with TRBD2. CDR1 and CDR2 (germline): MNHNS, SASEGT. The CDR3 covers 14 residues. The junction had 8 bases not matched to a gene; V was cut back by 6 bases and J by 5 bases. The CDR3 protein is CASRVAGIGETQYF. The CDR3 DNA reads TGTGCCAGCAGAGTAGCGGGAATTGGGGAGACCCAGTACTTC.

Note on this clonotype: A single base separates this from a much larger clone, so it may be a read error. The chain has TRBV6-6 and TRBJ2-3; D is ambiguous. V lost 5 bases and J lost 0, with 15 bases in between. This CDR3 has 16 amino acids. The germline V gene has CDR1 MNHNY and CDR2 SVGAGI (reference sequence). This chain's CDR3 is CASSHSTSRSTDTQYF. The CDR3 nucleotides are TGTGCCAGCAGTCATTCTACGTCCCGTAGCACAGATACGCAGTATTTT.

The chain recombines TRBV15 with TRBJ2-1; 13 bases agree with TRBD2. Germline V gene data show CDR1 as LNHNV and CDR2 as YYDKDF (reference sequence). This CDR3 comprises 18 residues. Trimming removed 2 bases from V and 9 bases from J; junction bases left unmatched: 13. In DNA, the CDR3 is TGTGCCACCAGCAGACATCAAGGGACTAGCGGGAACTCAATTGAGCAGTTCTTC. Translated: CATSRHQGTSGNSIEQFF.

This clonotype was picked up a small number of times. The rearrangement links TRBV12-3 or TRBV12-4 to TRBJ2-2; D is undetermined. The V and J ends lost 3 bases and 0 bases respectively, with 5 bases between them. The CDR3 is made up of 14 amino acids. The CDR3, as DNA: TGTGCCAGCAGTTTCGACGCGAACACCGGGGAGCTGTTTTTT. Translating gives CASSFDANTGELFF.